This entry features one T cell receptor beta chain sequence. This specimen comes from a study of chemoradiotherapy in HPV16-positive cancers. Study details: Functional T-cell assays on a couple of HPV16-positive patients' cells defined candidate HPV-specific clones and common TCR motifs.

Sequencing used immunoSEQ multiplex PCR; TCRdb keeps in-frame clones, though not all of them. The data hold 17,000 or so clones, with nearly 70% observed a single time. Germline V CDR1 and CDR2: LGHNA, YNFKEQ. The CDR3 length is 14 residues. V lost 1 base, J lost 3 bases, and 6 bases lay in between. This chain connects TRBV4-2 to TRBJ2-2, with unresolved D. The sequencing used tumor tissue, collected from a patient who underwent chemoradiotherapy. The receptor comes from a human donor with HPV-associated anogenital cancer. The CDR3 loop reads CASSQGEDTGELFF. The CDR3 DNA reads TGTGCCAGCAGCCAAGGAGAGGACACCGGGGAGCTGTTTTTT.